These 7 T cell receptor beta chains originate from one sample sequenced in a study of response to subunit inactivated influenza vaccine. TCRdb analysed the RT-PCR reads with MiXCR anew, one entry per CDR3 protein. Found here are around 580,000 distinct CDR3 sequences, 10% to 15% of them singletons; the top ten hold roughly 10%. This material consisted of PBMCs from blood, taken on the day of vaccination. The receptors shown here come from a man aged 50 to 60 who received an inactivated influenza vaccine.

This clonotype has just a few counts. The V call is TRBV6-1, the J call TRBJ1-3, with TRBD1 matching over 9 bases. Trimming removed 6 bases from V and 8 bases from J; junction bases left unmatched: 11. CDR1 and CDR2 (germline): MNHNS, SASEGT. The CDR3 length is 15 residues. The CDR3: CASRNRGRRLDTIYF. CDR3 bases: TGTGCCAGCAGAAACAGGGGGCGTAGACTTGACACCATATATTTT.

The chain couples TRBV11-2 to TRBJ1-6, with D hard to call. The CDR3 sequence is 14 residues long. Trimming took off 5 bases at V and 5 bases at J, with 10 bases between the two ends. The germline V gene has CDR1 SGHAT and CDR2 FQNNGV. The chain's CDR3 is CASSMTVDNSPLHF. The CDR3 bases are TGTGCCAGCAGCATGACGGTCGATAATTCACCCCTCCACTTT.

This clonotype has at least ten counts. This rearrangement joins TRBV7-3 to TRBJ2-3, with D perhaps TRBD2 (7 bases). V lost 0 bases to trimming and J lost 5 bases, with 21 bases between them. The CDR3 length is 18 residues. Germline CDR1 and CDR2: SGHTA and FQGTGA. The CDR3 reads CASSLTGAQGREKDTQYF. Here the CDR3 DNA reads TGTGCCAGCAGCTTAACAGGCGCCCAGGGGAGGGAGAAAGATACGCAGTATTTT.

The chain links TRBV3-1 to TRBJ2-3; D might be TRBD2 (6 bases). There are 14 residues in the CDR3. V lost 1 base, J lost 4 bases, and 9 bases lay in between. CDR1 is LGHDT, CDR2 YNNKEL, per germline (reference sequence). The CDR3 nucleotides read TGTGCCAGCAGCCAAGTCGGGGGAGCAGATACGCAGTATTTT. This codes for CASSQVGGADTQYF.

This clonotype was observed a few times. V gene TRBV20-1 combines with J gene TRBJ2-2, with 7 bases aligning to TRBD1. This CDR3 has 14 amino acids. Germline assignment: CDR1 DFQATT and CDR2 SNEGSKA (reference sequence). The CDR3 loop reads CSPTTGRMAGELFF. The CDR3 DNA sequence: TGCAGCCCGACGACAGGGCGGATGGCCGGGGAGCTGTTTTTT.

This clonotype was counted a few times. The rearrangement links TRBV29-1 to TRBJ2-3, with unresolved D. Germline CDR1 SQVTM, CDR2 ANQGSEA. The V end was cut by 4 bases, the J end by 5 bases, with 16 bases between. The CDR3 covers 14 residues. CDR3 sequence reads: CSVAVSLSRDTQYF. The CDR3 DNA is TGCAGCGTTGCGGTCTCATTATCACGAGATACGCAGTATTTT.

This clonotype was recorded many times. The V gene is TRBV15, the J gene TRBJ2-7, with a weak D call TRBD2 (5 bases). There are 13 residues in the CDR3. Germline-derived CDR1 and CDR2 are LNHNV and YYDKDF (reference sequence). Trimming left V 7 bases short and J 0 bases short, with 10 bases between. The CDR3 is CATKRSTSYEQYF. As DNA, the CDR3 is TGTGCCACCAAGCGGTCGACCTCCTACGAGCAGTACTTC.